What follows are 20 T cell receptor beta chains derived from one specimen sequenced in a study of blood T cell repertoires in COVID-19. This table comes from immunoSEQ multiplex PCR, and its TCRdb copy is limited to in-frame clones, with some not included. The sample carries about 250,000 clones, around 90% recorded once. The sample consisted of peripheral blood. These TCRs come from a woman under 40 with acute or convalescent COVID-19.

V gene TRBV18 combines with J gene TRBJ1-1; 7 positions match TRBD1. The ends lost 9 bases at V and 11 bases at J; junction bases unmatched: 6. Germline V CDR1 and CDR2: KGHSH, LQKENI. This CDR3 comprises 10 residues. DNA of the CDR3: TGTGCCAGGTCGGGACAGTCTGCTTTCTTT. Residues: CARSGQSAFF.

This chain joins TRBV15 and TRBJ2-3; TRBD2 agrees at 7 bases. The V and J ends lost 1 base and 5 bases, in that order; junction bases with no gene match: 0. Per germline, CDR1 LNHNV and CDR2 YYDKDF (reference sequence). The CDR3 length is 13 residues. CDR3 sequence (DNA): TGTGCCACCAGCAGAGGCGGGAGAGATACGCAGTATTTT. This codes for CATSRGGRDTQYF.

The chain combines TRBV12-5 with TRBJ1-4; TRBD1 agrees at 11 bases. Germline assignment: CDR1 LGHNT and CDR2 FRNRAP. This CDR3 region has 16 residues. V shed 4 bases and J 8 bases; nucleotides not matched to a gene: 9. The CDR3 region has the DNA TGTGCTAGTGGTTCGAGGACAGGGGGCGAAGGGGAAAAACTGTTTTTT. Translation: CASGSRTGGEGEKLFF.

The chain links TRBV19 to TRBJ1-6, with 10 bases fitting TRBD1. Germline-derived CDR1 and CDR2 are LNHDA and SQIVND (reference sequence). The CDR3 is 18 amino acids. The J segment lost 6 bases and the V segment lost 5 bases, leaving 13 bases of the junction unmatched. The CDR3 sequence: CASSPGQGFAGRNSPLHF. The CDR3 coding sequence is TGTGCCAGTAGTCCGGGACAGGGGTTCGCGGGTCGTAATTCACCCCTCCACTTT.

The chain is built from TRBV5-1 and TRBJ2-5; 7 nucleotides match TRBD2. Germline V gives CDR1 SGHRS, CDR2 YFSETQ. This CDR3 contains 13 residues. The J segment lost 4 bases and the V segment lost 4 bases, leaving 4 bases of the junction unmatched. The CDR3 reads CASSGGLTETQYF. The DNA of the CDR3 is TGCGCCAGCAGCGGGGGACTAACAGAGACCCAGTACTTC. The variable domain in full, completed from reference TRBV5-1 and TRBJ2-5, reads KAGVTQTPRYLIKTRGQQVTLSCSPISGHRSVSWYQQTPGQGLQFLFEYFSETQRNKGNFPGRFSGRQFSNSRSEMNVSTLELGDSALYLCASSGGLTETQYFGPGTRLLVL.

The chain links TRBV29-1 to TRBJ2-3; 15 nucleotides agree with TRBD2. The ends lost 6 bases at V and 2 bases at J; junction bases unmatched: 9. The CDR3 runs to 17 residues. The V gene's germline CDR1 is SQVTM and CDR2 ANQGSEA. The CDR3 here is CSVSGTSGGYSTDTQYF. CDR3 nucleotide sequence: TGCAGCGTCAGCGGGACTAGCGGGGGGTACTCCACAGATACGCAGTATTTT.

This clone came up a few times. This chain uses TRBV5-1 with TRBJ1-4, with D possibly matching TRBD1 (5 bases). The V end lost 6 bases, the J end lost 10 bases, and 16 bases lay between the germline ends. The CDR3 is 13 residues long. Germline V gene data show CDR1 as SGHRS and CDR2 as YFSETQ. In DNA form, the CDR3 reads TGCGCCAGCACCCCGGGAGGGGAGGGAAAACTGTTTTTT. Amino acid sequence: CASTPGGEGKLFF.

The gene calls are TRBV7-3 and TRBJ2-1; weak D call: TRBD2 (6 bases). V gave up 1 base and J gave up 2 bases, with 12 bases separating them. The germline V gene has CDR1 SGHTA and CDR2 FQGTGA. The CDR3 is made up of 16 amino acids. The CDR3: CASSLIGGPTYNEQFF. The CDR3 DNA is TGTGCCAGCAGCTTAATTGGAGGGCCGACCTACAATGAGCAGTTCTTC.

CDR3 nucleotide sequence: TGTGCAAGTCGCTTAAGGCGGGAGGAAGGAGGGGAGCAGTACTTC. As protein: CASRLRREEGGEQYF. The chain uses TRBV12-2 and TRBJ2-7; the table names TRBD2, a call not compared with the DNA. TRBV12-2 is given as a pseudogene. The CDR3 loop spans 15 amino acids.

This chain joins TRBV6-1 and TRBJ2-1, with D maybe TRBD1 (6 bases). Germline loops: CDR1 MNHNS, CDR2 SASEGT. The CDR3 runs to 12 residues. Trimming took 5 bases from V and 8 from J, leaving 10 bases between them. CDR3 DNA sequence: TGTGCCAGCAGTCAAAAGGGGGATGAGCAGTTCTTC. This codes for CASSQKGDEQFF.

This clone was detected once. This rearrangement joins TRBV5-1 to TRBJ2-5, with 9 bases identical to TRBD2. The CDR3 is made up of 16 amino acids. Germline V gene sequence: CDR1 SGHRS, CDR2 YFSETQ. V lost 2 bases, J lost 5 bases, and 10 bases stayed unmatched. CDR3 amino acids: CASSLELAGLGETQYF. For the CDR3, the DNA is TGCGCCAGCAGCTTAGAGCTAGCGGGACTAGGGGAGACCCAGTACTTC.

About this clone itself: An end of the junction does not agree with germline; a read error may underlie this. The chain links TRBV12-3 or TRBV12-4 to TRBJ2-5; TRBD2 is a possible D gene (6 bases). The CDR3 is made up of 12 amino acids. The CDR3 DNA follows: TGTGCCAGCAGTCTGACTAGTCAGACCCCACACTTC. It yields the protein CASSLTSQTPHF.

The J gene is TRBJ2-7, the V gene TRBV5-8; 10 bases are a match to TRBD1. Germline assignment: CDR1 SGHTS and CDR2 YDEGEE. V shed 2 bases, J shed 1 base, and the junction held 3 bases outside the gene matches. This CDR3 is 15 amino acids long. The DNA for the CDR3 is TGTGCCAGCAGCTTCGGGGGACAGGGGTCCTACGAGCAGTACTTC. As protein: CASSFGGQGSYEQYF.

CDR3 sequence reads: CASSQITGGYNEQFF. CDR3 DNA sequence: TGTGCCAGCAGCCAGATAACAGGGGGGTACAATGAGCAGTTCTTC. The chain couples TRBV14 to TRBJ2-1; TRBD1 agrees at 8 bases. V gave up 3 bases and J gave up 4 bases; unmatched junction bases: 5. The CDR3 consists of 15 residues. Looked up from germline, CDR1 is SGHDN and CDR2 is FVKESK.

This chain links TRBV7-3 with TRBJ2-3; 7 bases are shared with TRBD2. This CDR3 has 18 residues. Germline V lookup: CDR1 SGHTA, CDR2 FQGTGA. With 2 bases clipped from V and 0 bases from J, the junction kept 11 bases outside the gene matches. CDR3 nucleotides: TGTGCCAGCAGCTTACGGGGGTCGCCCGGGAGGAGCACAGATACGCAGTATTTT. It specifies CASSLRGSPGRSTDTQYF.

This clone occurred once. The rearrangement links TRBV7-9 to TRBJ2-1; TRBD2 agrees at 13 bases. This CDR3 spans 14 amino acids. Germline values: CDR1 SEHNR, CDR2 FQNEAQ (reference sequence). Trimming took 4 bases from V and 8 from J; bases not matched to a gene: 2. CDR3 amino acids: CASSWTSGSDEQFF. The CDR3 DNA reads as TGTGCCAGCAGCTGGACTAGCGGGAGCGATGAGCAGTTCTTC.

The chain joins TRBV19 to TRBJ2-1; maybe TRBD2 (6 bases). The CDR3 sequence is 15 residues long. Germline assignment: CDR1 LNHDA and CDR2 SQIVND (reference sequence). V was pared by 10 bases and J by 0 bases, with 16 bases between. CDR3 coding DNA: TGTGCCACTCGGAAAGACGGGAGCTCCTACAATGAGCAGTTCTTC. This translates into CATRKDGSSYNEQFF. The full variable domain, completed using reference TRBV19 and TRBJ2-1, is DGGITQSPKYLFRKEGQNVTLSCEQNLNHDAMYWYRQDPGQGLRLIYYSQIVNDFQKGDIAEGYSVSREKKESFPLTVTSAQKNPTAFYLCATRKDGSSYNEQFFGPGTRLTVL.

This chain links TRBV2 with TRBJ1-1, with D possibly matching TRBD1 (6 bases). Trimming took off 0 bases at V and 1 base at J, with 9 bases between the two ends. Germline values: CDR1 SNHLY, CDR2 FYNNEI. The CDR3 has 15 residues. In DNA form, the CDR3 reads TGTGCCAGCAGTGAAGCGAGGGGGAGGAACACTGAAGCTTTCTTT. Its translation is CASSEARGRNTEAFF.

This chain links TRBV7-9 with TRBJ2-5; 8 nucleotides align to TRBD2. Germline lookup yields CDR1 SEHNR and CDR2 FQNEAQ (reference sequence). Trimming removed 3 bases from V and 4 bases from J; junction bases left unmatched: 4. The CDR3 sequence is 14 residues long. The CDR3 DNA reads TGTGCCAGCAGCTTCGAGGGACTAGGAGAGACCCAGTACTTC. As protein: CASSFEGLGETQYF.

This sequence joins TRBV4-2 and TRBJ2-1; D possibly corresponds to TRBD2 (6 bases). There are 16 residues in the CDR3. Germline assignment: CDR1 LGHNA and CDR2 YNFKEQ. Trimming took off 0 bases at V and 12 bases at J, with 21 bases between the two ends. The CDR3 protein is CASSQEGTRLGKRQFF. The CDR3 nucleotides are TGTGCCAGCAGCCAAGAGGGAACTAGACTAGGGAAAAGGCAGTTCTTC.